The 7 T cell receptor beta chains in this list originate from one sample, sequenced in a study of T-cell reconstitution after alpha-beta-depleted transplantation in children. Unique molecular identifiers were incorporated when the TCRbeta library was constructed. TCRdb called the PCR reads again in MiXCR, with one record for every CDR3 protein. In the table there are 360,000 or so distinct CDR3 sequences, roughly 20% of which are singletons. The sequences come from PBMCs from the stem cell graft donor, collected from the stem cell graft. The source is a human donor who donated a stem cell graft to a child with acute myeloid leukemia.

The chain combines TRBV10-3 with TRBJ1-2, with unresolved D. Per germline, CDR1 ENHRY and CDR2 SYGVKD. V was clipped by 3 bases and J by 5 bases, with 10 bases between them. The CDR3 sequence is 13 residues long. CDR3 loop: CAISEDVSYGYTF. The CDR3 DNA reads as TGTGCCATCAGTGAAGATGTGTCTTATGGCTACACCTTC.

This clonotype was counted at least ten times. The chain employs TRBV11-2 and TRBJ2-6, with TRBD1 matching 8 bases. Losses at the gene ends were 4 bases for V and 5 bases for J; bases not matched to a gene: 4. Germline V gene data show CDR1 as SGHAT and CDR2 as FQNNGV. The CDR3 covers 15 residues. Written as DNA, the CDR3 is TGTGCCAGCAGCTCCGACAGGGGCTGGGCCAACGTCCTGACTTTC. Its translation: CASSSDRGWANVLTF.

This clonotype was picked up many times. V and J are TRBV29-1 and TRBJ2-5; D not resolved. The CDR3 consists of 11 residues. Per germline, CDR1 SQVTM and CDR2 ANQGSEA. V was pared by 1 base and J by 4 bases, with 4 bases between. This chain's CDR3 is CSVEVGETQYF. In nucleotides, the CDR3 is TGCAGCGTTGAAGTGGGAGAGACCCAGTACTTC.

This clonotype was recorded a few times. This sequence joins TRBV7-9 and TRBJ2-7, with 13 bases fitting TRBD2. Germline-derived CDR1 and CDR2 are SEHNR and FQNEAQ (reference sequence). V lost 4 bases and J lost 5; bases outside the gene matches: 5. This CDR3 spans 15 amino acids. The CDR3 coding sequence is TGTGCCAGCAGCTGGACTAGCGGGAGTAACAACGAGCAGTACTTC. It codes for CASSWTSGSNNEQYF.

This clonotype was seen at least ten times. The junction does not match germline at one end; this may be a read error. Here the CDR3 reads CASRGVMYEQYF. The CDR3 DNA is TGTGCAAGCAGGGGAGTTATGTACGAGCAGTACTTC. The chain uses TRBV12-3 or TRBV12-4 and TRBJ2-7, with D possibly TRBD1 on 6 matching bases. The CDR3 extends over 12 amino acids.

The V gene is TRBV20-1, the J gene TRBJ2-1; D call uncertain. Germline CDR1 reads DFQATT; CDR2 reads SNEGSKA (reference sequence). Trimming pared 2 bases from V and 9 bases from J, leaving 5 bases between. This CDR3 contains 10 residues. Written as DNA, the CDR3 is TGCAGTGCTAGACCGAGTGAGCAGTTCTTC. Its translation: CSARPSEQFF.

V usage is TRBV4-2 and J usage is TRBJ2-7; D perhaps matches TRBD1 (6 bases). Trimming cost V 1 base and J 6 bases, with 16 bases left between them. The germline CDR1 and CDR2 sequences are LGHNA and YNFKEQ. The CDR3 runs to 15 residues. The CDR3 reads CASSQVRTEWVEQYF. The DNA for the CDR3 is TGTGCCAGCAGCCAAGTACGGACAGAATGGGTCGAGCAGTACTTC.